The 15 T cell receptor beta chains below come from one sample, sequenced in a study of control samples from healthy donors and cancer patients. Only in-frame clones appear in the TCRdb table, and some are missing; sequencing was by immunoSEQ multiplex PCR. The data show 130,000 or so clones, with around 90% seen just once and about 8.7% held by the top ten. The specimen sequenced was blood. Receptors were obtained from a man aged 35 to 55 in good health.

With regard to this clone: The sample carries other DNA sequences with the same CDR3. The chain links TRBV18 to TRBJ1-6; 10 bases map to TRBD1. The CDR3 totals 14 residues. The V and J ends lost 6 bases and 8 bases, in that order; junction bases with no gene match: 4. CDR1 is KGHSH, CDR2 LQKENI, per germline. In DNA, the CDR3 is TGTGCCAGCTCCCCGGGACAGGGGTATTCACCCCTCCACTTT. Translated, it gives CASSPGQGYSPLHF.

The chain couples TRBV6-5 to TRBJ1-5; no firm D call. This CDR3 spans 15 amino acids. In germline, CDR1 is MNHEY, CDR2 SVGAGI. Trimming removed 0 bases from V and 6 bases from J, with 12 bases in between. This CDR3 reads CASSYSGRSGQPQHF. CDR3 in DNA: TGTGCCAGCAGTTACTCCGGCAGGTCGGGTCAGCCCCAGCATTTT.

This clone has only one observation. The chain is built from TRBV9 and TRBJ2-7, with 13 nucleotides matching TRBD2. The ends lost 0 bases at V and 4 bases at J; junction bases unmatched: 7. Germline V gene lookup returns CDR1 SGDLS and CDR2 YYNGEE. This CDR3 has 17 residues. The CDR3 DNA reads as TGTGCCAGCAGCGTAGCTTCAACTAGCGGGGGGGCTTACGAGCAGTACTTC. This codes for CASSVASTSGGAYEQYF.

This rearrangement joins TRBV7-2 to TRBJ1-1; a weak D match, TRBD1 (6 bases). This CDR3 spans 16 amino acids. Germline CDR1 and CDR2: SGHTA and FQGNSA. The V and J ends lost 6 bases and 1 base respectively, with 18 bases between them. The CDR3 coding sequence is TGTGCCAGCAGGCCACAAGGGGGTAGCCAGAACACTGAAGCTTTCTTT. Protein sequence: CASRPQGGSQNTEAFF.

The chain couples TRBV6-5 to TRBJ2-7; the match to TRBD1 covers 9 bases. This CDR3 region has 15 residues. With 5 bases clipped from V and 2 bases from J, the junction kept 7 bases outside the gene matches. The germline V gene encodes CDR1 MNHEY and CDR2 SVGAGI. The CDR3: CASSRAGQGAYEQYF. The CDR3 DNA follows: TGTGCCAGCAGTCGGGCGGGACAGGGCGCCTACGAGCAGTACTTC.

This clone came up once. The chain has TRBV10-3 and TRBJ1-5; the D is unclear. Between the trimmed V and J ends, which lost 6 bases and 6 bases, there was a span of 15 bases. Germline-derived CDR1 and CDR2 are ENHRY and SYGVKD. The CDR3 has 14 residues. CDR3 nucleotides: TGTGCCATCAGCTCCGGACCCGAGAGTCAGCCCCAGCATTTT. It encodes CAISSGPESQPQHF.

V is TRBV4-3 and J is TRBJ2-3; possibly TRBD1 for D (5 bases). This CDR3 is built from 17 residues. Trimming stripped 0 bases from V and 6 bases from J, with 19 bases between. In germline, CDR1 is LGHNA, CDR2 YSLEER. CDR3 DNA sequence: TGCGCCAGCAGCCAAGAAGCCAGGACATACAAGGCGGATACGCAGTATTTT. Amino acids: CASSQEARTYKADTQYF.

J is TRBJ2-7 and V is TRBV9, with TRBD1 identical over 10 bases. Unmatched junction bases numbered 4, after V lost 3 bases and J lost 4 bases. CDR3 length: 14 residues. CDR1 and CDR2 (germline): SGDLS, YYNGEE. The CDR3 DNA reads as TGTGCCAGCAGCGCGGGACAGGGGAAATACGAGCAGTACTTC. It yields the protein CASSAGQGKYEQYF. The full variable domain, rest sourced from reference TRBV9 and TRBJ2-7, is DSGVTQTPKHLITATGQRVTLRCSPRSGDLSVYWYQQSLDQGLQFLIQYYNGEERAKGNILERFSAQQFPDLHSELNLSSLELGDSALYFCASSAGQGKYEQYFGPGTRLTVT.

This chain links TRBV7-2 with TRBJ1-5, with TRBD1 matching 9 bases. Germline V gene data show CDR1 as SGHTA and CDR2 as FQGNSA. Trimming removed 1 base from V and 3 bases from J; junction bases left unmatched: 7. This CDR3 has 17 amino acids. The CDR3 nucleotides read TGTGCCAGCAGCTTAGTGGGCGGACAGGGGTACAATCAGCCCCAGCATTTT. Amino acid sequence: CASSLVGGQGYNQPQHF.

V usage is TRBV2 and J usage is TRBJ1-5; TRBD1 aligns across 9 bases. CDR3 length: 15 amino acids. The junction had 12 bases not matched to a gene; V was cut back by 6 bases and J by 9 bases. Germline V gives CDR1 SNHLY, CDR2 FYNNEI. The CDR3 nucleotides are TGTGCCAGCAGGGCGGACAGGGGAACGCCACGGCCCCAGCATTTT. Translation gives CASRADRGTPRPQHF.

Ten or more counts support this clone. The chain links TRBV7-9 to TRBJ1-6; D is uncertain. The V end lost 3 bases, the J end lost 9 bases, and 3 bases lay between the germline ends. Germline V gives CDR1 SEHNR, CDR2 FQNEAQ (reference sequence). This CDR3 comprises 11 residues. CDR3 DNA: TGTGCCAGCAGCTTTTCTTCACCCCTCCACTTT. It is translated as CASSFSSPLHF. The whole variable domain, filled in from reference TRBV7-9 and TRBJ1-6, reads DTGVSQNPRHKITKRGQNVTFRCDPISEHNRLYWYRQTLGQGPEFLTYFQNEAQLEKSRLLSDRFSAERPKGSFSTLEIQRTEQGDSAMYLCASSFSSPLHFGNGTRLTVT.

The CDR3 sequence: CASSRNRGNTEAFF. CDR3 coding DNA: TGTGCCAGCAGCCGGAACCGGGGGAACACTGAAGCTTTCTTT. J is TRBJ1-1 and V is TRBV6-2 or TRBV6-3; D is unresolved. This CDR3 comprises 14 residues. V shed 6 bases and J shed 1 base, with 12 bases lying between them. The germline V gene has CDR1 MNHEY and CDR2 SVGEGT.

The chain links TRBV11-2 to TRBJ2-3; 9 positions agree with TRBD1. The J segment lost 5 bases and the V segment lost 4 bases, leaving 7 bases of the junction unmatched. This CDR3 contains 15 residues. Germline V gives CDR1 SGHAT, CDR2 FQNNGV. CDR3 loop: CASSSYRGRGDTQYF. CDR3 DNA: TGTGCCAGCAGCTCCTACAGGGGGCGGGGAGATACGCAGTATTTT.

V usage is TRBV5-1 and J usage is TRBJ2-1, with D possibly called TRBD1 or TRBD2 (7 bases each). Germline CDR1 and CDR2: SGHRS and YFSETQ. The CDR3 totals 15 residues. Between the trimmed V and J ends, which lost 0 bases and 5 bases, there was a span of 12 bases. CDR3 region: CASSLGAGGDNEQFF. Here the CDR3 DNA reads TGCGCCAGCAGCTTGGGCGCAGGGGGGGACAATGAGCAGTTCTTC. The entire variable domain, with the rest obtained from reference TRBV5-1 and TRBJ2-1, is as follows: KAGVTQTPRYLIKTRGQQVTLSCSPISGHRSVSWYQQTPGQGLQFLFEYFSETQRNKGNFPGRFSGRQFSNSRSEMNVSTLELGDSALYLCASSLGAGGDNEQFFGPGTRLTVL.

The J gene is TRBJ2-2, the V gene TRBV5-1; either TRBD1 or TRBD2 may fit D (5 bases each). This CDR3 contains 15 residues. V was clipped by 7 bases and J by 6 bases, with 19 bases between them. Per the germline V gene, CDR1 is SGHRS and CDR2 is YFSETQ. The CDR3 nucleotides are TGCGCCAGCGGCCGGGGCGCGGCCGGGCCCGGGGAGCTGTTTTTT. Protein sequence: CASGRGAAGPGELFF.